This T cell receptor beta chain was found in a study of PD-1 blockade in mismatch repair-deficient tumors. Study results and caveats: Rapid post-treatment expansion, then contraction, generally preceding radiologic response, marked tumor-resident clones.

This clone was counted once. Its antigen is not known. The CDR3 contains 18 residues. Germline V gene data show CDR1 as SGHAT and CDR2 as FQNNGV. V gave up 0 bases and J gave up 0 bases; unmatched junction bases: 7. Mismatch repair deficiency was confirmed in all patients, by PCR or immunohistochemistry. TCR sequencing covered a few patients who responded to pembrolizumab. Here immunoSEQ multiplex PCR was the method, and the copy in TCRdb shows in-frame clones only, minus some. The sample lists about 68,000 clones; around 73% were seen once. The V gene is TRBV11-2, the J gene TRBJ2-7, with TRBD2 matching 11 bases. The starting material was peripheral blood, obtained 2 weeks after starting pembrolizumab. This receptor was taken from an adult with mismatch repair-deficient cancer. CDR3 sequence reads: CASSLDRLAGLPSYEQYF. As DNA, the CDR3 is TGTGCCAGCAGCTTAGATCGACTAGCGGGATTGCCCTCCTACGAGCAGTACTTC.